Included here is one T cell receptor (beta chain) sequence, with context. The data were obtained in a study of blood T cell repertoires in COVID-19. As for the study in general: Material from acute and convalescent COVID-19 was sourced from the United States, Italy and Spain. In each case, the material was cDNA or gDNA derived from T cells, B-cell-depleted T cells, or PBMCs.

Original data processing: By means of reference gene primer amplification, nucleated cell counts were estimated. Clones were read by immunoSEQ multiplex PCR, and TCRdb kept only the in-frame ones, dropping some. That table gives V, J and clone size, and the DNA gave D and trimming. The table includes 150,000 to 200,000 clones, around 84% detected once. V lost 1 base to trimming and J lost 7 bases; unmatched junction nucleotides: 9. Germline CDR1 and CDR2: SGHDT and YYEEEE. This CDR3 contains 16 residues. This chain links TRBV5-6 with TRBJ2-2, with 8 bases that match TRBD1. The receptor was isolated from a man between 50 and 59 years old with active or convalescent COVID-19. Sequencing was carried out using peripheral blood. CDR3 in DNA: TGTGCCAGCAGCTTGTCAGGGGGCGGAGAGGACGGGGAGCTGTTTTTT. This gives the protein CASSLSGGGEDGELFF.